This T cell receptor beta chain derives from a study of graft-versus-host responses after intestinal transplantation. As for the study in general: All recipients got anti-thymocyte globulin induction, then tacrolimus and steroids for around three years.

Study-level findings and limits: An association linked early post-transplant HvG declines with peak circulating GvH clone levels. Allograft graft-versus-host to host-versus-graft clonal ratios ran high in patients with graft-donor T cell macrochimerism. Present in recipient marrow, GvH clones included some that appeared first in ileum or blood.

On this clone: Its target is not known.

Here immunoSEQ multiplex PCR was the method, and the copy in TCRdb shows in-frame clones only, minus some. This sample has around 99,000 clones, with more than 85% found just once. The germline V gene encodes CDR1 SEHNR and CDR2 FQNEAQ (reference sequence). The CDR3 runs 16 residues. V gave up 5 bases and J gave up 6 bases, with 21 bases separating them. The chain uses TRBV7-9 and TRBJ2-3, with TRBD2 as a possible D gene (6 bases). The sequence came from a human donor who received an intestinal transplant. Sample: unstimulated CD8+ T cells sorted from spleen or lymph node cells, taken before intestinal transplant. For the CDR3, the DNA is TGTGCCAGCAGCCCTGAGAGGGGCTTAGGGAGGGATACGCAGTATTTT. Translation: CASSPERGLGRDTQYF.